These 17 T cell receptor beta chains were all obtained from the same sample, sequenced in a study of cytomegalovirus exposure and HLA in healthy donors. 60 Vbeta and 13 Jbeta primers were used in PCR. Assay used: immunoSEQ multiplex PCR; TCRdb lists only in-frame clones, some missing. The sample has more than 110,000 clones, about three quarters seen once; the top ten hold about 15%. Sequenced sample: PBMCs. The receptors stem from a human donor in good health.

This chain joins TRBV7-9 and TRBJ1-1; D not certain. This CDR3 has 13 residues. Germline V gene lookup returns CDR1 SEHNR and CDR2 FQNEAQ (reference sequence). Trimming removed 0 bases at V and 1 base at J, with 3 bases between. The CDR3: CASSLAQNTEAFF. Here the CDR3 DNA reads TGTGCCAGCAGCTTAGCTCAGAACACTGAAGCTTTCTTT.

This chain joins TRBV7-9 and TRBJ2-7; D is perhaps TRBD1 (5 bases). Per the germline V gene, CDR1 is SEHNR and CDR2 is FQNEAQ (reference sequence). The CDR3 covers 12 residues. V was pared by 1 base and J by 7 bases, with 8 bases between. The CDR3 DNA follows: TGTGCCAGCAGCTTAGGGGGCCGAGAGCAGTACTTC. Amino acids: CASSLGGREQYF.

The V and J genes are TRBV29-1 and TRBJ2-1; TRBD2 might be the D (6 bases). Germline CDR1 SQVTM, CDR2 ANQGSEA. Trimming stripped 4 bases from V and 6 bases from J, with 13 bases between. The CDR3 extends over 13 amino acids. CDR3 sequence: CSVGGKNSNEQFF. The CDR3 nucleotides are TGCAGCGTTGGCGGGAAGAACAGCAATGAGCAGTTCTTC.

The rearrangement links TRBV7-9 to TRBJ1-2; 7 nucleotides align to TRBD1. Unmatched junction bases numbered 5, after V lost 2 bases and J lost 8 bases. Looked up from germline, CDR1 is SEHNR and CDR2 is FQNEAQ (reference sequence). CDR3 length: 13 amino acids. CDR3 sequence reads: CASSLQGVGGYTF. The CDR3 bases are TGTGCCAGCAGCTTACAGGGGGTGGGAGGCTACACCTTC.

The chain joins TRBV29-1 to TRBJ1-1; D may be TRBD1 (5 bases). The germline V gene encodes CDR1 SQVTM and CDR2 ANQGSEA. This CDR3 contains 13 residues. Trimming removed 8 bases at V and 6 bases at J, with 19 bases between. CDR3 DNA sequence: TGCAGCCCGGGGTGGGGGGGTTGGGCTGAAGCTTTCTTT. Its protein is CSPGWGGWAEAFF.

CDR3 amino acids: CASSEGTAINTEAFF. CDR3 sequence (DNA): TGCGCCAGCAGTGAGGGGACAGCGATAAACACTGAAGCTTTCTTT. The gene calls are TRBV10-1 and TRBJ1-1, with 7 positions matching TRBD1. Germline CDR1 and CDR2: WNHNN and SYGVQD (reference sequence). The V and J ends lost 2 bases and 2 bases, in that order; junction bases with no gene match: 5. The CDR3 loop spans 15 amino acids.

The chain links TRBV7-6 to TRBJ2-5; TRBD2 agrees at 10 bases. The J call may be incorrect, as the DNA end agrees better with TRBJ2-7. The CDR3 consists of 14 residues. Germline-derived CDR1 and CDR2 are SGHVS and FNYEAQ. CDR3 in amino acids: CASSTAGGPGEQYF. The CDR3 nucleotides are TGTGCCAGCAGCACAGCGGGAGGGCCTGGCGAGCAGTACTTC.

In its sample, this clone was seen a few times. V gene TRBV5-1 combines with J gene TRBJ1-4; D is uncertain. The length of the CDR3 is 15 residues. Germline V gives CDR1 SGHRS, CDR2 YFSETQ. Trimming pared 0 bases from V and 0 bases from J, leaving 6 bases between. As DNA, the CDR3 is TGCGCCAGCAGCTTGGGGGCAACAACTAATGAAAAACTGTTTTTT. It codes for CASSLGATTNEKLFF. The full variable domain, completed using reference TRBV5-1 and TRBJ1-4, is KAGVTQTPRYLIKTRGQQVTLSCSPISGHRSVSWYQQTPGQGLQFLFEYFSETQRNKGNFPGRFSGRQFSNSRSEMNVSTLELGDSALYLCASSLGATTNEKLFFGSGTQLSVL.

The rearrangement uses TRBV27 and TRBJ2-3, with 8 bases that match TRBD2. This CDR3 spans 14 amino acids. V shed 7 bases and J 6 bases; nucleotides not matched to a gene: 9. The germline gives CDR1 MNHEY, CDR2 SMNVEV (reference sequence). The chain's CDR3 is CASISGGAPDTQYF. DNA of the CDR3: TGTGCCAGCATCTCCGGGGGGGCCCCCGATACGCAGTATTTT.

J is TRBJ2-6 and V is TRBV11-3; D might be TRBD2 (5 bases). Trimming removed 5 bases at V and 2 bases at J, with 13 bases between. Germline values: CDR1 SGHNT, CDR2 YENEEA. The CDR3 has 16 residues. Written as DNA, the CDR3 is TGTGCCAGCAGCCCCGGGGATTTCACTGGGGCCAACGTCCTGACTTTC. Its protein product is CASSPGDFTGANVLTF.

This chain uses TRBV4-1 with TRBJ1-2, with TRBD1 matching 8 bases. CDR1 is MGHRA, CDR2 YSYEKL, per germline. The CDR3 sequence is 13 residues long. J gave up 5 bases and V 7 bases, and 6 bases lay outside the gene matches. The CDR3 nucleotides are TGCGCCAGCACCTATGGGACAGGATATGGCTACACCTTC. Amino acids: CASTYGTGYGYTF.

The chain is built from TRBV5-1 and TRBJ2-1; a weak D match, TRBD2 (5 bases). V lost 5 bases to trimming and J lost 9 bases, with 15 bases between them. Per germline, CDR1 SGHRS and CDR2 YFSETQ. CDR3 size: 13 residues. The CDR3 here is CASRRDYSGEQFF. The CDR3 DNA follows: TGCGCCAGCAGACGGGATTACTCCGGTGAGCAGTTCTTC.

The rearrangement uses TRBV9 and TRBJ2-7; tentatively, D is TRBD2 (5 bases). The CDR3 loop spans 14 amino acids. Germline V lookup: CDR1 SGDLS, CDR2 YYNGEE. V lost 7 bases, J lost 6 bases, and 20 bases lay in between. CDR3 DNA: TGTGCCAGCTCCTCTCCCGGGGTCGCGGGCGAGCAGTACTTC. Amino acid sequence: CASSSPGVAGEQYF.

The chain combines TRBV2 with TRBJ1-5, with D unresolved. V lost 1 base to trimming and J lost 4 bases, with 5 bases between them. The germline CDR1 and CDR2 sequences are SNHLY and FYNNEI. This CDR3 has 13 residues. Written as DNA, the CDR3 is TGTGCCAGCAGTGAAGGTGAGAATCAGCCCCAGCATTTT. Translated, it gives CASSEGENQPQHF. Supplemented by reference TRBV2 and TRBJ1-5, the full variable domain reads EPEVTQTPSHQVTQMGQEVILRCVPISNHLYFYWYRQILGQKVEFLVSFYNNEISEKSEIFDDQFSVERPDGSNFTLKIRSTKLEDSAMYFCASSEGENQPQHFGDGTRLSIL.

The V gene is TRBV6-1, the J gene TRBJ2-3; perhaps TRBD1 as D (6 bases). Trimming shortened V by 6 bases and J by 4 bases, and 17 bases separated the two germline ends. This CDR3 contains 15 residues. The germline V gene has CDR1 MNHNS and CDR2 SASEGT. The CDR3 is CASRLGTSNPDTQYF. The CDR3 DNA is TGTGCCAGCAGACTCGGGACATCGAATCCAGATACGCAGTATTTT.

The rearrangement joins TRBV2 to TRBJ1-6; 8 nucleotides match TRBD1. V dropped 3 bases and J dropped 9; count of bases not matched to a gene: 7. CDR3 length equals 15 residues. Germline CDR1 and CDR2: SNHLY and FYNNEI. The CDR3 spells CASSDRGRGGSPLHF. The CDR3 bases are TGTGCCAGCAGTGACAGGGGGCGCGGAGGTTCACCCCTCCACTTT. Full variable domain (remainder filled in from reference TRBV2 and TRBJ1-6): EPEVTQTPSHQVTQMGQEVILRCVPISNHLYFYWYRQILGQKVEFLVSFYNNEISEKSEIFDDQFSVERPDGSNFTLKIRSTKLEDSAMYFCASSDRGRGGSPLHFGNGTRLTVT.

The chain combines TRBV9 with TRBJ1-3, with 7 bases matching TRBD1. CDR1 and CDR2 (germline): SGDLS, YYNGEE. The CDR3 totals 18 residues. V dropped 4 bases and J dropped 0; count of bases not matched to a gene: 13. Here the CDR3 reads CASSLSTMTGSSGNTIYF. CDR3 DNA sequence: TGTGCCAGCAGCCTATCTACTATGACAGGGAGCTCTGGAAACACCATATATTTT.